One sample yielded the 22 T cell receptor beta chains listed below, sequenced in a study of Graves' ophthalmopathy and Graves' hyperthyroidism listed by TCRdb under 2018. TCRdb lists the instrument as Illumina HiSeq 2000. For repertoire sequencing, TCR beta CDR3 regions were amplified from RNA transcripts. The first round was an RT-PCR using HTBI primers with the Qiagen OneStep RT-PCR kit, and this first round was followed by a second-round multiplex PCR, then size selection and purification. TCRdb reprocessed the public reads (quality trimming at Q25 with fastp, clone calling with MiXCR) and kept in-frame beta chains. CDR3 protein duplicates are merged, each entry listing the most common genes and DNA. The sample table records over 500,000 distinct CDR3 sequences; approximately 21% of these occur just once. Approximately 7% of the sample goes to the ten largest clones. Sequenced input: peripheral blood. The receptors were gathered from a young woman with stable Graves' hyperthyroidism. Some clones in this sample may be carry-over from other donors' samples. Donor details come from another sample of the same person, matched by shared clones.

This clonotype has at least ten counts. The rearrangement joins TRBV28 to TRBJ2-7; no firm D call. Germline V CDR1 and CDR2: MDHEN, SYDVKM. The length of the CDR3 is 14 residues. The V end lost 5 bases, the J end lost 4 bases, and 15 bases lay between the germline ends. The CDR3 bases are TGTGCCAGCAGTGTCCTACAAGCGACTTACGAGCAGTACTTC. It specifies CASSVLQATYEQYF.

V gene TRBV27 combines with J gene TRBJ2-7; D uncertain. Germline V gives CDR1 MNHEY, CDR2 SMNVEV (reference sequence). V lost 2 bases and J 1 base, leaving 9 bases between the germline ends. The CDR3 consists of 14 residues. The chain's CDR3 is CASSLGMGSYEQYF. CDR3 in DNA: TGTGCCAGCAGTTTAGGTATGGGTTCCTACGAGCAGTACTTC.

The chain carries TRBV20-1 and TRBJ1-6, with 9 bases aligning to TRBD1. Trimming took 2 bases from V and 10 from J; bases not matched to a gene: 6. The CDR3 runs 14 residues. Germline V gives CDR1 DFQATT, CDR2 SNEGSKA (reference sequence). The CDR3 loop is CSARLGTGFSPLHF. The CDR3 coding sequence is TGCAGTGCTAGACTTGGGACAGGGTTCTCACCCCTCCACTTT.

The chain employs TRBV19 and TRBJ1-1, with a possible D match to TRBD1 (5 bases). Trimming took 2 bases from V and 1 from J, leaving 11 bases between them. The CDR3 runs to 15 residues. Germline CDR1 is LNHDA and CDR2 is SQIVND (reference sequence). The CDR3 region is CASSIYGQANTEAFF. Here the CDR3 DNA reads TGTGCCAGTAGTATATACGGACAAGCGAACACTGAAGCTTTCTTT.

This clonotype was counted between two and nine times. This chain connects TRBV12-3 or TRBV12-4 to TRBJ1-1; D gene uncertain. V was shortened by 6 bases and J by 2 bases, with 10 bases between the two germline ends. The CDR3 sequence is 13 residues long. CDR3 DNA: TGTGCCAGCAGGAGAAGAATCAACACTGAAGCTTTCTTT. It translates to CASRRRINTEAFF.

The rearrangement links TRBV6-1 to TRBJ1-3, with a weak D call TRBD1 (5 bases). CDR1 and CDR2 (germline): MNHNS, SASEGT. This CDR3 is 15 amino acids long. V lost 8 bases, J lost 0 bases, and 14 bases lay in between. The CDR3 region is CASSTRTNSGNTIYF. CDR3 DNA sequence: TGTGCCAGCTCGACCCGGACAAACTCTGGAAACACCATATATTTT.

This clonotype has ten or more counts. This chain uses TRBV12-3 or TRBV12-4 with TRBJ1-1, with TRBD1 matching over 7 bases. The CDR3 runs 14 residues. V lost 3 bases, J lost 5 bases, and 6 bases stayed unmatched. CDR3 sequence reads: CASSFTGVRTEAFF. The CDR3 DNA reads TGTGCCAGCAGTTTCACAGGGGTTCGAACTGAAGCTTTCTTT.

This clonotype was detected many times. V and J are TRBV19 and TRBJ2-7; D may match TRBD1 or TRBD2 (5 bases each). The CDR3 is made up of 13 amino acids. Trimming removed 3 bases at V and 4 bases at J, with 10 bases between. Germline V gene data show CDR1 as LNHDA and CDR2 as SQIVND (reference sequence). CDR3: CASSMGPRYEQYF. CDR3 nucleotides: TGTGCCAGTAGTATGGGACCGAGATACGAGCAGTACTTC.

CDR3 bases: TGTGCCAGCAGCCAAGTGTTCGGGGTTCAGCGGTTCGACGAGCAGTACTTC. Translating it yields CASSQVFGVQRFDEQYF. This chain joins TRBV3-1 and TRBJ2-7; a weak D match, TRBD2 (5 bases). CDR1 LGHDT and CDR2 YNNKEL come from the germline V gene (reference sequence). The length of the CDR3 is 17 residues. Trimming took off 1 base at V and 5 bases at J, with 21 bases between the two ends.

This clonotype showed up many times. The rearrangement uses TRBV6-5 and TRBJ1-6, with D unresolved. Germline V CDR1 and CDR2: MNHEY, SVGAGI. V was trimmed by 0 bases and J by 0 bases, leaving 12 bases between them. The CDR3 is made up of 18 amino acids. The CDR3 spells CASSYSMSTSSYNSPLHF. The CDR3 DNA is TGTGCCAGCAGTTACTCTATGAGCACGAGCTCCTATAATTCACCCCTCCACTTT.

On this clonotype: A much larger clone differs from this one at a single base, so this may be a read error. The rearrangement uses TRBV7-3 and TRBJ2-7, with D possibly matching TRBD2 (6 bases). Germline values: CDR1 SGHTA, CDR2 FQGTGA. This CDR3 contains 15 residues. V was shortened by 5 bases and J by 5 bases, with 19 bases between the two germline ends. CDR3 protein: CASSMGTLVRDEQYF. As DNA, the CDR3 is TGTGCCAGCAGCATGGGGACTCTCGTACGGGACGAGCAGTACTTC.

This clonotype appeared many times. The CDR3 is CASSAGTGYSQPQHF. CDR3 in DNA: TGTGCCAGCAGTGCTGGGACAGGGTATAGTCAGCCCCAGCATTTT. This chain uses TRBV9 with TRBJ1-5; 9 nucleotides agree with TRBD1. This CDR3 contains 15 residues. From germline, CDR1 is SGDLS and CDR2 YYNGEE. V shed 5 bases, J shed 6 bases, and the junction held 9 bases outside the gene matches. Full variable domain (outside the CDR3, taken from reference TRBV9 and TRBJ1-5): DSGVTQTPKHLITATGQRVTLRCSPRSGDLSVYWYQQSLDQGLQFLIQYYNGEERAKGNILERFSAQQFPDLHSELNLSSLELGDSALYFCASSAGTGYSQPQHFGDGTRLSIL.

This clonotype was seen many times. The chain links TRBV6-5 to TRBJ2-7, with 15 bases aligning to TRBD2. The V gene end was trimmed by 4 bases and the J gene end by 5 bases; junction bases not matched to a gene: 18. Germline V lookup: CDR1 MNHEY, CDR2 SVGAGI. This CDR3 is built from 20 residues. The CDR3 is CASSSLLRGLAGGSRDEQYF. The CDR3 DNA sequence: TGTGCCAGCAGTTCCCTCCTACGGGGACTAGCGGGAGGCAGTCGGGACGAGCAGTACTTC.

The sample holds many counts of this clonotype. This chain links TRBV11-2 with TRBJ1-2; D is ambiguous. The CDR3 length is 11 residues. CDR1 and CDR2 from the germline V gene are SGHAT and FQNNGV. The V end lost 3 bases, the J end lost 4 bases, and 3 bases lay between the germline ends. The CDR3 DNA reads TGTGCCAGCAGCTTGACCTATGGCTACACCTTC. Amino acids: CASSLTYGYTF.

As to this clonotype: With a much larger clone just one base away, this may be a read error. The rearrangement uses TRBV12-3 or TRBV12-4 and TRBJ1-2; possibly TRBD1 for D (6 bases). The CDR3 length is 14 residues. The CDR3 nucleotides read TGTGCCAGCAGTTTTATCGGGGGCACCGATGGCTACAGCTTC. Encoded protein: CASSFIGGTDGYSF.

This clonotype was observed a few times. The chain is built from TRBV11-2 and TRBJ2-5; D tentatively fits TRBD1 or TRBD2 (6 bases each). The CDR3 consists of 15 residues. The germline CDR1 and CDR2 sequences are SGHAT and FQNNGV. The V and J ends lost 5 bases and 7 bases respectively, with 20 bases between them. DNA for the CDR3: TGTGCCAGCAGCCTCCGGATAACCTCGGGGGCGACCCAGTACTTC. Its translation: CASSLRITSGATQYF.

This clonotype was detected ten times or more. The J gene is TRBJ1-5, the V gene TRBV6-5; D ambiguous. The CDR3 extends over 15 amino acids. The V end was cut by 0 bases, the J end by 1 base, with 7 bases between. From germline, CDR1 is MNHEY and CDR2 SVGAGI. CDR3 nucleotides: TGTGCCAGCAGTTACTCGACGATGAGCAATCAGCCCCAGCATTTT. Translated: CASSYSTMSNQPQHF.

This clonotype has a count of ten or more. The chain recombines TRBV6-1 with TRBJ1-2, with 7 bases lining up with TRBD1. V dropped 5 bases and J dropped 8; count of bases not matched to a gene: 14. Germline V gene data show CDR1 as MNHNS and CDR2 as SASEGT. This CDR3 is 15 amino acids long. The CDR3 coding sequence is TGTGCCAGCAGTCGGGGGACAGTTGTGTTTTCGGGCTACACCTTC. This gives the protein CASSRGTVVFSGYTF.

This clonotype was seen just once. The V and J genes are TRBV20-1 and TRBJ2-7; 7 positions match TRBD1. Losses at the gene ends were 4 bases for V and 7 bases for J; bases not matched to a gene: 13. The CDR3 is 14 residues long. Germline-derived CDR1 and CDR2 are DFQATT and SNEGSKA (reference sequence). In DNA, the CDR3 is TGCAGTGCTAAATCCACAGGGGACCAGGGGGAGCAGTACTTC. Protein sequence: CSAKSTGDQGEQYF.

As to this clonotype: This may come from a read error, since a much larger clone is one base off. The V gene is TRBV7-2, the J gene TRBJ1-1; no clear D gene. The CDR3 is made up of 12 amino acids. V lost 10 bases and J lost 1, with 10 bases in between. Germline values: CDR1 SGHTA, CDR2 FQGNSA. The CDR3 loop is CANTWRNTEAFF. For the CDR3, the DNA is TGTGCCAACACTTGGAGGAACACTGAAGCTTTCTTT.

In this sample, this clonotype turned up many times. The chain employs TRBV28 and TRBJ2-7; no firm D call. This CDR3 spans 13 amino acids. Trimming removed 10 bases at V and 2 bases at J, with 15 bases between. Germline CDR1 MDHEN, CDR2 SYDVKM. The CDR3 coding sequence is TGTGCCACCATCGGCGGCGGAACCTACGAGCAGTACTTC. It codes for CATIGGGTYEQYF.

In its sample, this clonotype was seen many times. This CDR3 reads CASSFSGSSPLHF. CDR3 bases: TGTGCCAGCAGTTTCTCTGGGTCTTCACCCCTCCACTTT. This chain joins TRBV27 and TRBJ1-6; unclear D gene. Between the trimmed V and J ends, which lost 3 bases and 9 bases, there was a span of 9 bases. This CDR3 has 13 amino acids. Per germline, CDR1 MNHEY and CDR2 SMNVEV (reference sequence).